One and the same sample provided the 14 T cell receptor beta chains below, sequenced in a study of blood T cell repertoires in COVID-19. Measured with immunoSEQ multiplex PCR; TCRdb has only the in-frame clones, and not every one. The table lists 280,000 or so clones, over 75% of them singletons. The sample was PBMCs or T cells enriched from blood (not recorded which). The receptor set was obtained from a man aged 25 to 40 who had recovered from COVID-19.

In its sample, this clone was seen once. This sequence joins TRBV10-3 and TRBJ1-2; D unclear. Germline assignment: CDR1 ENHRY and CDR2 SYGVKD. The CDR3 consists of 15 residues. The ends were cut back, 0 bases at V and 7 bases at J, with 15 bases in the middle. The CDR3 protein is CAISESTAPPGGYTF. Here the CDR3 DNA reads TGTGCCATCAGTGAGTCGACCGCCCCTCCGGGTGGCTACACCTTC.

The chain is built from TRBV28 and TRBJ2-4; D not resolved. V dropped 6 bases and J dropped 10 bases, with 10 bases sitting between them. CDR3 size: 11 residues. CDR1 and CDR2 from the germline V gene are MDHEN and SYDVKM. The CDR3 nucleotides read TGTGCCAGCAGCCAACGTGAGATTCAGTACTTC. Translating gives CASSQREIQYF.

The chain is built from TRBV4-2 and TRBJ2-1; D is possibly TRBD2 (6 bases). Trimming pared 4 bases from V and 0 bases from J, leaving 16 bases between. Germline V CDR1 and CDR2: LGHNA, YNFKEQ. CDR3 length equals 17 residues. The CDR3 coding sequence is TGTGCCAGCAGCCGAGAGACTAGACATAGCTCCTACAATGAGCAGTTCTTC. As protein: CASSRETRHSSYNEQFF.

This clone has only one observation. An end of the junction does not agree with germline; a read error may underlie this. The V call is TRBV19, the J call TRBJ2-7; TRBD1 agrees at 7 bases. Germline assignment: CDR1 LNHDA and CDR2 SQIVND (reference sequence). The CDR3 length is 15 residues. CDR3 nucleotides: TGTGCCAGTAGTCCCGCCGGGGACAGATCACCCGAGAAGTACTTC. It is translated as CASSPAGDRSPEKYF.

The rearrangement joins TRBV5-1 to TRBJ1-1; 9 nucleotides align to TRBD1. Germline assignment: CDR1 SGHRS and CDR2 YFSETQ. The CDR3 length is 16 residues. The ends lost 4 bases at V and 0 bases at J; junction bases unmatched: 7. CDR3 sequence reads: CASSPGQGTMNTEAFF. As DNA, the CDR3 is TGCGCCAGCAGCCCTGGACAGGGGACGATGAACACTGAAGCTTTCTTT.

J is TRBJ1-2 and V is TRBV19; 7 nucleotides match TRBD1. The CDR3 covers 12 residues. Germline CDR1 and CDR2: LNHDA and SQIVND (reference sequence). The V gene end was trimmed by 5 bases and the J gene end by 8 bases; junction bases not matched to a gene: 5. DNA of the CDR3: TGTGCCAGTAGTTTTGACAGGGTCGGCTACACCTTC. Encoded protein: CASSFDRVGYTF.

Here the CDR3 DNA reads TGTGCCAGCAGCGTAGATGGCAGAAACTCTGGAAACACCATATATTTT. Its protein is CASSVDGRNSGNTIYF. The rearrangement uses TRBV9 and TRBJ1-3; D gene unclear. V dropped 0 bases and J dropped 0 bases, with 10 bases sitting between them. Germline lookup yields CDR1 SGDLS and CDR2 YYNGEE. This CDR3 is built from 16 residues.

This chain connects TRBV2 to TRBJ1-2; D might be TRBD1 (5 bases). CDR1 and CDR2 (germline): SNHLY, FYNNEI. Trimming removed 6 bases at V and 0 bases at J, with 17 bases between. There are 16 residues in the CDR3. In DNA form, the CDR3 reads TGTGCCAGCAGGAGGGACGGGGGGGGATCTAACTATGGCTACACCTTC. Protein product: CASRRDGGGSNYGYTF.

The gene calls are TRBV9 and TRBJ2-2; D uncertain. Looked up from germline, CDR1 is SGDLS and CDR2 is YYNGEE. The germline V and J ends were trimmed by 0 bases and 2 bases, with 8 bases remaining between them. The CDR3 consists of 15 residues. CDR3 coding DNA: TGTGCCAGCAGCGTAGGGCAGTCAAACACCGGGGAGCTGTTTTTT. It specifies CASSVGQSNTGELFF.

This clone showed up just once. The chain employs TRBV19 and TRBJ2-7, with 12 nucleotides matching TRBD1. CDR3 length: 15 residues. V lost 5 bases to trimming and J lost 5 bases; unmatched junction nucleotides: 7. CDR1 and CDR2 from the germline V gene are LNHDA and SQIVND (reference sequence). The CDR3, as DNA: TGTGCCAGTAGTGTGACCGGGACAGGGGGCGACGAGCAGTACTTC. Its translation is CASSVTGTGGDEQYF.

The chain carries TRBV6-5 and TRBJ1-5; 7 bases agree with TRBD1. With 6 bases clipped from V and 6 bases from J, the junction kept 8 bases outside the gene matches. This CDR3 is built from 14 residues. Germline V lookup: CDR1 MNHEY, CDR2 SVGAGI. CDR3 DNA: TGTGCCAGCAGCAGTACAGGGGAATTTCAGCCCCAGCATTTT. Translating gives CASSSTGEFQPQHF.

V and J are TRBV3-1 (or the pseudogene TRBV3-2) and TRBJ2-1; possibly TRBD2 for D (7 bases). The CDR3 spans 16 residues. The V gene's germline CDR1 is LGHDT and CDR2 YNNKEL (reference sequence). Trimming removed 3 bases from V and 0 bases from J, with 12 bases in between. The CDR3 sequence: CASSQGGGLSYNEQFF. The DNA for the CDR3 is TGTGCCAGCAGCCAGGGGGGGGGCCTCTCCTACAATGAGCAGTTCTTC.

The gene calls are TRBV3-1 (or the pseudogene TRBV3-2) and TRBJ1-6; D might be TRBD1 (5 bases). CDR3 length equals 16 residues. In germline, CDR1 is LGHDT, CDR2 YNNKEL (reference sequence). V lost 4 bases and J lost 5, with 15 bases in between. The CDR3 protein is CASSPVAGPNNSPLHF. The CDR3 DNA sequence: TGTGCCAGCAGCCCTGTCGCGGGACCCAATAATTCACCCCTCCACTTT.

This chain links TRBV30 with TRBJ1-6; 8 nucleotides align to TRBD1. V shed 5 bases and J 5 bases; nucleotides not matched to a gene: 14. The CDR3 totals 17 residues. Germline V gene sequence: CDR1 GTSNPN, CDR2 SVGIG (reference sequence). CDR3 sequence: CAWVSGGAVSDNSPLHF. As DNA, the CDR3 is TGTGCCTGGGTTTCAGGGGGCGCCGTAAGTGATAATTCACCCCTCCACTTT.